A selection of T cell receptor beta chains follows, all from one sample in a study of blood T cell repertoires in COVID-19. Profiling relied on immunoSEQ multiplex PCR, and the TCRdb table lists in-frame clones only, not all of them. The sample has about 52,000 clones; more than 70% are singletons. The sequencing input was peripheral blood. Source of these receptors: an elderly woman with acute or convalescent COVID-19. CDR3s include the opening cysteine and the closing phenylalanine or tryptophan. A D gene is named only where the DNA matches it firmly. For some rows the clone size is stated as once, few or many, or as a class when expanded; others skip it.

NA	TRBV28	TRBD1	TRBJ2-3	CASSLTQGAAYTQYF	TGTGCCAGCAGTTTAACCCAGGGGGCAGCGTATACGCAGTATTTT
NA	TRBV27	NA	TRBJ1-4	CLGPRGSTNEKLFF	TGTTTGGGCCCCCGGGGTTCCACTAATGAAAAACTGTTTTTT
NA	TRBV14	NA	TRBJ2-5	CASSHRQWETQYF	TGTGCCAGCAGCCATCGACAGTGGGAGACCCAGTACTTC
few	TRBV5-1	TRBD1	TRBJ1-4	CASSLGGQRAIDEKLFF	TGCGCCAGCAGCTTGGGGGGACAGCGGGCGATAGATGAAAAACTGTTTTTT
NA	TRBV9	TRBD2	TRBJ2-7	CASSVGAGVYEQYF	TGTGCCAGCAGCGTAGGAGCGGGGGTCTACGAGCAGTACTTC
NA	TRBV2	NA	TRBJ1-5	CASTLTDSNQPQHF	TGTGCCAGCACCTTGACAGATAGCAATCAGCCCCAGCATTTT
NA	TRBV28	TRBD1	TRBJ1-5	CASSLPSGTGVQVRQPQHF	TGTGCCAGCAGCTTACCCTCCGGGACAGGGGTGCAGGTTCGTCAGCCCCAGCATTTT
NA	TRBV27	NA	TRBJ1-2	CASSQGRGGYTF	TGTGCCAGCAGTCAGGGGAGAGGGGGCTACACCTTC
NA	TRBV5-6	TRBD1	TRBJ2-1	CASSSSGTGLDNEQFF	TGTGCCAGCAGCTCGTCCGGGACAGGGTTGGACAATGAGCAGTTCTTC
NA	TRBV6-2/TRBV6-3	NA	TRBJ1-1	CASSYSSRGWETEAFF	TGTGCCAGCAGTTACTCGAGTCGGGGATGGGAAACTGAAGCTTTCTTT
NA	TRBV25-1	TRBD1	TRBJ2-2	CASSGSLGQTRTGELFF	TGTGCCAGCAGTGGGTCCCTGGGACAGACGCGCACCGGGGAGCTGTTTTTT
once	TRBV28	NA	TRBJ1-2	CASSLPAETFGYGYTF	TGTGCCAGCAGTTTACCAGCGGAGACCTTTGGCTATGGCTACACCTTC
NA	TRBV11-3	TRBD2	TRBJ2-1	CGPQQRGIYNEQFF	TGTGGGCCTCAGCAGCGGGGAATCTACAATGAGCAGTTCTTC
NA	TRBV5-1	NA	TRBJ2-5	CASSLYRAYEETQYF	TGCGCCAGCAGCTTGTACAGGGCCTACGAAGAGACCCAGTACTTC
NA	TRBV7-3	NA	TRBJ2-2	CASSLNGGDTGELFF	TGTGCCAGCAGCTTAAACGGCGGCGACACCGGGGAGCTGTTTTTT
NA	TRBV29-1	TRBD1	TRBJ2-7	CSVREGTGGAKWYEQYF	TGCAGCGTTAGAGAGGGGACAGGGGGCGCCAAGTGGTACGAGCAGTACTTC
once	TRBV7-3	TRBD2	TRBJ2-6	CASSHTSGRALGANVLTF	TGTGCCAGCAGCCATACTAGCGGGAGGGCCTTAGGGGCCAACGTCCTGACTTTC
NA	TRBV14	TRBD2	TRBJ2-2	CASSQVESGRAGELFF	TGTGCCAGCAGCCAAGTCGAAAGCGGGAGGGCCGGGGAGCTGTTTTTT
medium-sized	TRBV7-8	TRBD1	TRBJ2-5	CASSLARGPGTQYF	TGTGCCAGCAGCTTAGCCAGGGGGCCCGGGACCCAGTACTTC
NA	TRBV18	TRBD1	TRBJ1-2	CASSGTGPSRGYGYTF	TGTGCCAGCTCAGGGACAGGACCTTCTCGCGGTTATGGCTACACCTTC
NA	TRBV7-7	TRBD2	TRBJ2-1	CASSFLAGPYNEQFF	TGTGCTAGCAGCTTCCTAGCGGGACCCTACAATGAGCAGTTCTTC
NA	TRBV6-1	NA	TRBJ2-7	CASSEGGTGSYEQYF	TGTGCCAGCAGTGAAGGAGGAACAGGATCCTACGAGCAGTACTTC
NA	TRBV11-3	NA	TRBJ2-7	CASSFTGSYEQYF	TGTGCCAGCAGCTTCACAGGTTCCTACGAGCAGTACTTC
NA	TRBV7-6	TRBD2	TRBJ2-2	CASSLALGRTNTGELFF	TGTGCCAGCAGCTTGGCCCTCGGGAGGACGAACACCGGGGAGCTGTTTTTT
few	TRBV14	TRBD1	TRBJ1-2	CASSQGRTGGYGYTF	TGTGCCAGCAGCCAAGGCCGGACAGGGGGCTATGGCTACACCTTC
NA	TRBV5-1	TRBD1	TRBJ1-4	CASSARGQANEKLFF	TGCGCCAGCAGCGCGAGGGGGCAGGCTAATGAAAAACTGTTTTTT
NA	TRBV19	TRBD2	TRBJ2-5	CASSGLAGVQETQYF	TGTGCCAGTAGTGGCCTAGCGGGGGTACAAGAGACCCAGTACTTC
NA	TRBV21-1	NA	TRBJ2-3	CASRGASADTQYF	TGTGCCAGCAGGGGGGCATCCGCAGATACGCAGTATTTT
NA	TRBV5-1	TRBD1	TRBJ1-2	CASSSDGQGNYGYTF	TGCGCCAGCAGCTCAGATGGACAGGGCAACTATGGCTACACCTTC
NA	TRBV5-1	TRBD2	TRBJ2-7	CASSSLAGGHYEQYF	TGCGCCAGCAGCTCACTAGCGGGGGGGCACTACGAGCAGTACTTC
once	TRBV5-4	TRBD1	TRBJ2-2	CASSRWTGGAGTGELFF	TGTGCCAGCAGCAGATGGACAGGGGGCGCCGGAACCGGGGAGCTGTTTTTT
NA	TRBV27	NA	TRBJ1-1	CASRLSRNTEAFF	TGTGCCAGCAGGTTGAGCCGGAACACTGAAGCTTTCTTT
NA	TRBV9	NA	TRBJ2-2	CASSVYEANTGELFF	TGTGCCAGCAGCGTCTACGAGGCGAACACCGGGGAGCTGTTTTTT
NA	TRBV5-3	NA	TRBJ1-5	CARSRGRDPLPLNQPQHF	TGTGCCAGAAGCCGGGGGAGGGACCCCCTCCCTCTCAATCAGCCCCAGCATTTT
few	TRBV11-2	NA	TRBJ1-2	CASSALGGQGINYGYTF	TGTGCCAGCAGCGCTCTCGGTGGTCAGGGAATAAACTATGGCTACACCTTC
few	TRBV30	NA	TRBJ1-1	CAWRSLNTEAFF	TGTGCCTGGAGATCCCTAAACACTGAAGCTTTCTTT
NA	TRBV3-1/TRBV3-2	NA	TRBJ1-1	CASSQSGGNTEAFF	TGTGCCAGCAGCCAATCCGGGGGGAACACTGAAGCTTTCTTT
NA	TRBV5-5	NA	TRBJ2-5	CASSSGHQETQYF	TGTGCCAGCAGCAGCGGGCACCAAGAGACCCAGTACTTC
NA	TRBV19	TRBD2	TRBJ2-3	CASSTSSGGPTDTQYF	TGTGCCAGTAGTACCTCGAGCGGGGGGCCCACAGATACGCAGTATTTT
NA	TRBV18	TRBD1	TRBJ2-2	CASSPTGYPGELFF	TGTGCCAGCTCACCGACAGGGTACCCCGGGGAGCTGTTTTTT
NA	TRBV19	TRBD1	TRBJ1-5	CASSEKAGGLGQPQHF	TGTGCCAGTAGTGAGAAAGCAGGGGGTTTGGGTCAGCCCCAGCATTTT
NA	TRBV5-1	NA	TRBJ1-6	CASSLSNSPLHF	TGCGCCAGCAGCTTAAGCAATTCACCCCTCCACTTT
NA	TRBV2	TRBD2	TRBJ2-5	CASRGPGTSEETQYF	TGTGCCAGCAGGGGCCCCGGGACTAGCGAAGAGACCCAGTACTTC
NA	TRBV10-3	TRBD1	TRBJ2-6	CAIRDYRDRGSAGANVLTF	TGTGCCATCAGGGATTACCGGGACAGGGGGTCTGCTGGGGCCAACGTCCTGACTTTC
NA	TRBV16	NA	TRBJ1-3	CASSQSGLITGNTIYF	TGTGCCAGCAGCCAATCTGGCCTGATAACTGGAAACACCATATATTTT
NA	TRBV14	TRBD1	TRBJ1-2	CASSRDRGQGGYTF	TGTGCCAGCAGCCGCGACAGGGGGCAAGGTGGCTACACCTTC
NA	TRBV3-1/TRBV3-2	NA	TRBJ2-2	CASSQARDTGELFF	TGTGCCAGCAGCCAAGCGCGGGACACCGGGGAGCTGTTTTTT
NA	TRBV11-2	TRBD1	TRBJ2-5	CASSQGVFQETQYF	TGTGCCAGCAGCCAGGGGGTCTTCCAAGAGACCCAGTACTTC
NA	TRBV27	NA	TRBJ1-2	CASSLKGGGYYGYTF	TGTGCCAGCAGTTTAAAAGGCGGGGGATACTATGGCTACACCTTC
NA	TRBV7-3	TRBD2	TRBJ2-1	CASSSIGSGSPSYNEQFF	TGTGCCAGCAGCTCCATTGGTAGCGGGAGTCCTTCCTACAATGAGCAGTTCTTC
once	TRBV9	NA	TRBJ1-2	CASSGSRSYGYTF	TGTGCCAGCAGCGGCTCCCGGAGCTATGGCTACACCTTC
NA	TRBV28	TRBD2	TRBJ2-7	CASSPKLAGAYEQYF	TGTGCCAGCTCCCCGAAACTAGCGGGAGCCTACGAGCAGTACTTC
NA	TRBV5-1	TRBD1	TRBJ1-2	CASSPDRGGGGYTF	TGCGCCAGCAGTCCGGACAGGGGAGGGGGTGGCTACACCTTC
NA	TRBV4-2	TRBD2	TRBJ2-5	CASSRGLAGGSQETQYF	TGTGCCAGCAGCCGCGGACTAGCGGGGGGTTCCCAAGAGACCCAGTACTTC